Shown below are 27 T cell receptor beta chains from a single sample sequenced in a study of OX40 agonist ivuxolimab in advanced cancers. Some clones are missing from TCRdb's copy, which holds only in-frame ones; the method was immunoSEQ multiplex PCR. In the table there are several thousand clones, about three quarters of which are singletons. The sequences come from CD4+ or CD8+ T cells sorted from blood, collected in a trial of the OX40 agonist ivuxolimab. These receptors all stem from an adult with an advanced solid tumor such as melanoma, head and neck, liver or kidney cancer.

This clone was observed a single time. The genes are TRBV30 and TRBJ1-2; D unclear. Germline V gene lookup returns CDR1 GTSNPN and CDR2 SVGIG (reference sequence). V dropped 0 bases and J dropped 8 bases, with 13 bases sitting between them. The CDR3 is 13 amino acids. CDR3 region: CAWSVLSNWGYTF. As DNA, the CDR3 is TGTGCCTGGAGTGTACTCTCGAACTGGGGCTACACCTTC.

This clone was observed a handful of times. The V call is TRBV5-4, the J call TRBJ2-5; 9 nucleotides agree with TRBD1. This CDR3 contains 15 residues. Germline V gene data show CDR1 as SGHNT and CDR2 as YYREEE (reference sequence). Trimming cost V 5 bases and J 2 bases; bases outside gene matches: 7. CDR3: CASRWDRDMQETQYF. The CDR3, as DNA: TGTGCCAGCAGATGGGACAGGGACATGCAAGAGACCCAGTACTTC.

This chain links TRBV28 with TRBJ2-1, with no clear D. V lost 7 bases and J lost 4, with 5 bases in between. This CDR3 is built from 11 residues. Germline V gene lookup returns CDR1 MDHEN and CDR2 SYDVKM. The CDR3 bases are TGTGCCAGCACCCCGTACAATGAGCAGTTCTTC. It codes for CASTPYNEQFF.

This chain joins TRBV4-1 and TRBJ2-7; no firm D call. This CDR3 has 15 residues. Germline V gene lookup returns CDR1 MGHRA and CDR2 YSYEKL. V lost 0 bases and J 3 bases, leaving 12 bases between the germline ends. The CDR3 reads CASSQEGTSYYEQYF. CDR3 DNA sequence: TGCGCCAGCAGCCAAGAGGGAACGTCGTACTACGAGCAGTACTTC.

The chain is built from TRBV7-3 and TRBJ1-6; D unresolved. This CDR3 comprises 14 residues. The V and J ends lost 5 bases and 6 bases respectively, with 11 bases between them. The germline CDR1 and CDR2 sequences are SGHTA and FQGTGA. As DNA, the CDR3 is TGTGCCAGCAGCCCCGGCCAGACTAATTCACCCCTCCACTTT. It is translated as CASSPGQTNSPLHF.

The chain employs TRBV7-9 and TRBJ2-3; D possibly corresponds to TRBD2 (6 bases). The V gene lost 5 bases and the J gene lost 0 bases, with 12 bases spanning the gap. Germline V gives CDR1 SEHNR, CDR2 FQNEAQ (reference sequence). The CDR3 is 15 residues long. This chain's CDR3 is CASSSTGTSTDTQYF. The CDR3, as DNA: TGTGCCAGCAGCAGTACCGGGACTAGCACAGATACGCAGTATTTT.

CDR3 protein: CASSSATSYEQYF. The CDR3 DNA is TGTGCCAGCAGTTCGGCCACCTCCTACGAGCAGTACTTC. J is TRBJ2-7 and V is TRBV6-5; D gene ambiguous. From germline, CDR1 is MNHEY and CDR2 SVGAGI. The CDR3 sequence is 13 residues long. Deletions cut 4 bases from V and 0 bases from J, with 7 bases between.

The DNA of the CDR3 is TGTGCCAGCAGCTTAGGTGGAGGACCTGACCTTCCGTATGGCTACACCTTC. Protein sequence: CASSLGGGPDLPYGYTF. The rearrangement uses TRBV13 and TRBJ1-2, with D unresolved. This CDR3 region has 17 residues. Germline CDR1 reads PRHDT; CDR2 reads FYEKMQ (reference sequence). V lost 0 bases to trimming and J lost 5 bases, with 19 bases between them. Looking up the rest from reference TRBV13 and TRBJ1-2 gives the full variable domain: AAGVIQSPRHLIKEKRETATLKCYPIPRHDTVYWYQQGPGQDPQFLISFYEKMQSDKGSIPDRFSAQQFSDYHSELNMSSLELGDSALYFCASSLGGGPDLPYGYTFGSGTRLTVV.

This sequence joins TRBV27 and TRBJ2-1; 11 bases are shared with TRBD2. The CDR3 spans 12 residues. Germline V CDR1 and CDR2: MNHEY, SMNVEV (reference sequence). The CDR3 nucleotides read TGTGTAGCGGGAGGGTTCTACAATGAGCAGTTCTTC. Translation gives CVAGGFYNEQFF.

This clone showed up just a few times. The chain joins TRBV14 to TRBJ2-1; D not certain. The germline CDR1 and CDR2 sequences are SGHDN and FVKESK. V lost 2 bases and J lost 4, with 9 bases in between. The CDR3 runs 14 residues. The CDR3 DNA reads as TGTGCCAGCAGCCAATTAGTGGGTTACAATGAGCAGTTCTTC. It encodes CASSQLVGYNEQFF.

This clone showed up just a few times. CDR3 region: CASSPIDRGTDGYTF. As DNA, the CDR3 is TGTGCCAGCAGCCCGATAGACAGGGGGACGGATGGCTACACCTTC. The chain couples TRBV9 to TRBJ1-2; 9 nucleotides align to TRBD1. This CDR3 has 15 amino acids. Germline loops: CDR1 SGDLS, CDR2 YYNGEE. Trimming cost V 4 bases and J 6 bases; bases outside gene matches: 10. The full variable domain, rest sourced from reference TRBV9 and TRBJ1-2, is DSGVTQTPKHLITATGQRVTLRCSPRSGDLSVYWYQQSLDQGLQFLIQYYNGEERAKGNILERFSAQQFPDLHSELNLSSLELGDSALYFCASSPIDRGTDGYTFGSGTRLTVV.

The J gene is TRBJ2-7, the V gene TRBV7-8, with D tentatively TRBD2 (7 bases). V was shortened by 4 bases and J by 0 bases, with 16 bases between the two germline ends. Germline CDR1 SGHVS, CDR2 FQNEAQ. This CDR3 is built from 16 residues. The CDR3 loop reads CASSSRGGGSSYEQYF. The DNA of the CDR3 is TGTGCCAGCAGCTCCCGAGGGGGGGGAAGCTCCTACGAGCAGTACTTC. The full variable domain, its missing parts supplied by reference TRBV7-8 and TRBJ2-7, is GAGVSQSPRYKVAKRGQDVALRCDPISGHVSLFWYQQALGQGPEFLTYFQNEAQLDKSGLPSDRFFAERPEGSVSTLKIQRTQQEDSAVYLCASSSRGGGSSYEQYFGPGTRLTVT.

The chain has TRBV9 and TRBJ2-7, with TRBD1 matching over 9 bases. V dropped 0 bases and J dropped 4; count of bases not matched to a gene: 2. This CDR3 spans 14 amino acids. Germline CDR1 is SGDLS and CDR2 is YYNGEE. The CDR3 loop reads CASSVGTGVYEQYF. The DNA of the CDR3 is TGTGCCAGCAGCGTAGGGACAGGGGTTTACGAGCAGTACTTC.

The chain uses TRBV18 and TRBJ2-7; 11 bases align to TRBD2. The length of the CDR3 is 14 residues. CDR1 and CDR2 from the germline V gene are KGHSH and LQKENI. V was pared by 10 bases and J by 6 bases, with 11 bases of the junction left unmatched. CDR3 in amino acids: CANPSSGREGEQYF. DNA for the CDR3: TGTGCCAACCCAAGTAGCGGGAGGGAAGGCGAGCAGTACTTC.

This clone was counted a single time. The chain couples TRBV6-5 to TRBJ1-1; no reliable D call. CDR1 MNHEY and CDR2 SVGAGI come from the germline V gene. This CDR3 contains 15 residues. The V gene lost 2 bases and the J gene lost 2 bases, with 12 bases spanning the gap. CDR3: CASSYGQELNTEAFF. Here the CDR3 DNA reads TGTGCCAGCAGTTACGGTCAGGAGCTAAACACTGAAGCTTTCTTT.

The chain employs TRBV9 and TRBJ1-1, with D maybe TRBD1 (6 bases). The germline V and J ends were trimmed by 5 bases and 4 bases, with 21 bases remaining between them. This CDR3 has 16 residues. The germline gives CDR1 SGDLS, CDR2 YYNGEE. CDR3 DNA sequence: TGTGCCAGCAGACCAATGGGGGGCGCCGGGGTCACTGAAGCTTTCTTT. Its translation: CASRPMGGAGVTEAFF. Full variable domain (remainder filled in from reference TRBV9 and TRBJ1-1): DSGVTQTPKHLITATGQRVTLRCSPRSGDLSVYWYQQSLDQGLQFLIQYYNGEERAKGNILERFSAQQFPDLHSELNLSSLELGDSALYFCASRPMGGAGVTEAFFGQGTRLTVV.

The chain carries TRBV7-8 and TRBJ2-5; the D is unclear. The J call may be incorrect, as the DNA end agrees better with TRBJ2-7. The germline V gene encodes CDR1 SGHVS and CDR2 FQNEAQ. This CDR3 has 12 residues. CDR3 amino acids: CASSFNRYEQYF. Written as DNA, the CDR3 is TGTGCCAGCAGCTTTAACCGCTACGAGCAGTACTTC.

J is TRBJ1-2 and V is TRBV30, with 7 bases matching TRBD1. CDR1 and CDR2 (germline): GTSNPN, SVGIG (reference sequence). CDR3 length: 14 amino acids. V was pared by 4 bases and J by 2 bases, with 7 bases of the junction left unmatched. CDR3 protein: CAWIWGQLNYGYTF. The CDR3, as DNA: TGTGCCTGGATTTGGGGACAGCTGAACTATGGCTACACCTTC. Complete variable domain (other parts from reference TRBV30 and TRBJ1-2): SQTIHQWPATLVQPVGSPLSLECTVEGTSNPNLYWYRQAAGRGLQLLFYSVGIGQISSEVPQNLSASRPQDRQFILSSKKLLLSDSGFYLCAWIWGQLNYGYTFGSGTRLTVV.

The CDR3 DNA reads TGTGCCACCAGCAGAGGCCGGGAGGGAGGATGGGAGCAGTACTTC. Its protein is CATSRGREGGWEQYF. The gene calls are TRBV15 and TRBJ2-7; 8 nucleotides align to TRBD2. V shed 1 base, J shed 7 bases, and the junction held 9 bases outside the gene matches. CDR3 size: 15 residues. Germline CDR1 and CDR2: LNHNV and YYDKDF (reference sequence).

The rearrangement links TRBV5-1 to TRBJ2-3; unclear D gene. This CDR3 spans 15 amino acids. The V end lost 0 bases, the J end lost 4 bases, and 12 bases lay between the germline ends. Germline lookup yields CDR1 SGHRS and CDR2 YFSETQ. CDR3 nucleotide sequence: TGCGCCAGCAGCTTGGTCATGCGTAGTTCAGATACGCAGTATTTT. Translation gives CASSLVMRSSDTQYF.

The chain employs TRBV21-1 and TRBJ2-1; no DNA check was done on the table's D call, TRBD2. TRBV21-1 is labeled a pseudogene. The length of the CDR3 is 13 residues. CDR3 coding DNA: TGTGCCAGCAGCCTAGCGGGGGACTGTGAGCAGTTCTTC. Translated, it gives CASSLAGDCEQFF.

The V gene is TRBV13, the J gene TRBJ2-7; D gene uncertain. V lost 1 base and J 1 base, leaving 5 bases between the germline ends. The CDR3 covers 13 residues. Germline CDR1 reads PRHDT; CDR2 reads FYEKMQ (reference sequence). Here the CDR3 DNA reads TGTGCCAGCAGCTTAGACGGTTCCTACGAGCAGTACTTC. Its translation: CASSLDGSYEQYF.

This rearrangement joins TRBV9 to TRBJ1-5; D is undetermined. Germline loops: CDR1 SGDLS, CDR2 YYNGEE. This CDR3 contains 15 residues. V lost 0 bases, J lost 0 bases, and 7 bases lay in between. The CDR3 DNA is TGTGCCAGCAGCGTAGACGCCTATAGCAATCAGCCCCAGCATTTT. Residues: CASSVDAYSNQPQHF.

V usage is TRBV4-1 and J usage is TRBJ2-5; the D gene is possibly TRBD2 (5 bases). In germline, CDR1 is MGHRA, CDR2 YSYEKL. This CDR3 is built from 14 residues. Trimming took 3 bases from V and 4 from J, leaving 12 bases between them. For the CDR3, the DNA is TGCGCCAGCAGCCACCCCCATCGGGGAGAGACCCAGTACTTC. Protein sequence: CASSHPHRGETQYF.

The chain has TRBV9 and TRBJ1-2, with unresolved D. There are 14 residues in the CDR3. The V gene's germline CDR1 is SGDLS and CDR2 YYNGEE. The V and J ends lost 0 bases and 4 bases respectively, with 10 bases between them. CDR3 in DNA: TGTGCCAGCAGCGTAGAGACGGATTTCTATGGCTACACCTTC. Residues: CASSVETDFYGYTF. Together with reference TRBV9 and TRBJ1-2, the CDR3 gives the full variable domain: DSGVTQTPKHLITATGQRVTLRCSPRSGDLSVYWYQQSLDQGLQFLIQYYNGEERAKGNILERFSAQQFPDLHSELNLSSLELGDSALYFCASSVETDFYGYTFGSGTRLTVV.

This clone is classed as large. The V call is TRBV2, the J call TRBJ2-1, with D maybe TRBD2 (7 bases). CDR1 SNHLY and CDR2 FYNNEI come from the germline V gene. The CDR3 extends over 13 amino acids. Deletions cut 10 bases from V and 5 bases from J, with 15 bases between. The CDR3 region is CAKQGRGDNEQFF. The CDR3 DNA is TGTGCCAAACAGGGCCGGGGGGACAATGAGCAGTTCTTC.

This clone was counted only a few times. V is TRBV5-1 and J is TRBJ2-7, with D tentatively TRBD2 (5 bases). Germline V gene sequence: CDR1 SGHRS, CDR2 YFSETQ. The CDR3 contains 14 residues. The V and J ends lost 0 bases and 2 bases respectively, with 9 bases between them. The CDR3 nucleotides read TGCGCCAGCAGCTTGGAGGCGGGTCCCTACGAGCAGTACTTC. This codes for CASSLEAGPYEQYF. Variable domain in full (rest from reference TRBV5-1 and TRBJ2-7): KAGVTQTPRYLIKTRGQQVTLSCSPISGHRSVSWYQQTPGQGLQFLFEYFSETQRNKGNFPGRFSGRQFSNSRSEMNVSTLELGDSALYLCASSLEAGPYEQYFGPGTRLTVT.